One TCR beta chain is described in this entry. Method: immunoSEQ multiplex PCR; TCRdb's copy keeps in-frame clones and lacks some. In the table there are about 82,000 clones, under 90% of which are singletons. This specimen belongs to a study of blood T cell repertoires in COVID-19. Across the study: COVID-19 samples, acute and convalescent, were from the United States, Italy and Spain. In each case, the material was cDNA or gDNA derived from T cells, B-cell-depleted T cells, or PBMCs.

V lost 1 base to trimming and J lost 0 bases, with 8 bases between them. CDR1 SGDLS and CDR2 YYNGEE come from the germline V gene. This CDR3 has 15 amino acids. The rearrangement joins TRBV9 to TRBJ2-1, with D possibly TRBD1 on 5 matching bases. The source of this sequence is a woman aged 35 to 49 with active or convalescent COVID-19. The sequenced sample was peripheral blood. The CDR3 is CASSVQGSSYNEQFF. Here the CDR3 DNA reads TGTGCCAGCAGCGTACAGGGTAGCTCCTACAATGAGCAGTTCTTC.